This is a list of T cell receptor beta chains from one sample in a study of CD8 T cells in Susac syndrome. One entry per CDR3 protein results from TCRdb running MiXCR on the immunoSEQ multiplex PCR reads. The sample includes fewer than 350,000 distinct CDR3 sequences, 89% of them seen just once. The sequencing input was CD8+ T cells from PBMCs. Every receptor here comes from a human donor with multiple sclerosis. Both conserved end residues are part of each CDR3. Fields, in order: J gene, V gene, CDR3 protein.

TRBJ2-2	TRBV12-3/TRBV12-4	CASSWVRDTGELFF
TRBJ1-1	TRBV20-1	CSARRGNTEAFF
TRBJ1-5	TRBV30	CAWSPGTGDQPQHF
TRBJ2-1	TRBV7-9	CASSFLNNEQFF
TRBJ2-5	TRBV28	CASSPVAIEVAYQETQYF
TRBJ1-1	TRBV7-9	CASSLIPTEEAFF
TRBJ2-3	TRBV4-1	CASSQPGLPADTQYF
TRBJ2-1	TRBV30	CAWSVFGASYNEQFF
TRBJ1-2	TRBV7-2	CASSQTGRDYGYTF
TRBJ2-1	TRBV7-9	CASSGGWAAYNEQFF
TRBJ1-2	TRBV6-2/TRBV6-3	CASDVAPETSGYTF
TRBJ2-1	TRBV6-2/TRBV6-3	CASSYGTSIPYEQFF
TRBJ2-7	TRBV4-3	CASSQEWSSYEQYF
TRBJ2-1	TRBV23-1	CASSQGQERYNEQFF
TRBJ2-1	TRBV9	CASSPLGAGGFDEQFF
TRBJ1-2	TRBV27	CASSPWFHSLWYGYTF
TRBJ1-3	TRBV13	CASSIRGPSGNTIYF
TRBJ2-7	TRBV25-1	CASSDPGKVIYEQYF
TRBJ2-1	TRBV28	CASSLGFLNNEQFF
TRBJ1-1	TRBV5-3	CARSCYAEAFF
TRBJ2-7	TRBV25-1	CASSVYAASSYEQYF
TRBJ2-3	TRBV11-2	CASSPGRWLGTDTQYF
TRBJ2-1	TRBV9	CASSVDPRDRDFGREQFF
TRBJ1-5	TRBV7-9	CASSLTNQPQHF
TRBJ1-4	TRBV10-2	CASSAGTGREKLFF
TRBJ2-7	TRBV9	CASSAEGASSYEQYF
TRBJ1-2	TRBV27	CASSSLLPLTGNNYGYTF
TRBJ2-5	TRBV7-3	CASSLSGGASVEETQYF
TRBJ2-3	TRBV3-1	CASSPAMGHYTDTQYF
TRBJ2-2	TRBV27	CASSLGRGGELFF
TRBJ2-1	TRBV4-1	CASSHLLAGDGIPYNEQFF
TRBJ2-2	TRBV6-2/TRBV6-3	CASTTRRGELFF
TRBJ2-3	TRBV4-3	CASSQEIRLSSNTQYF
TRBJ2-5	TRBV2	CASSDSLEETQYF
TRBJ2-1	TRBV3-1	CASSQSEGSYEQFF
TRBJ2-7	TRBV7-2	CASSRLAGASYEQYF
TRBJ2-4	TRBV30	CAWSGDVKNIQYF
TRBJ2-1	TRBV4-3	CASSQDDLAGSSYNEQFF
TRBJ2-1	TRBV12-3/TRBV12-4	CASSLPSGGASYNEQFF
TRBJ2-7	TRBV27	CASSLSRVASYEQYF
TRBJ2-1	TRBV29-1	CSVEGTSGVNEQFF
TRBJ1-1	TRBV6-5	CASSYSTNTEAFF
TRBJ2-1	TRBV29-1	CSTVGALTGWDEQFF
TRBJ1-2	TRBV13	CASSSRGNYGYTF
TRBJ2-3	TRBV7-9	CASSFVLRTSDTDTQYF
TRBJ1-1	TRBV30	CAAENTEAFF
TRBJ1-2	TRBV30	CAWSYEARYGYTF
TRBJ2-1	TRBV7-8	CASSYPRGLNYNEQFF
TRBJ1-1	TRBV29-1	CSVDQGANTEAFF